The 15 T cell receptor beta chains in this list originate from one sample, sequenced in a study of T cells in Graves' hyperthyroidism and ophthalmopathy. Template material for amplifying TCR beta CDR3 regions consisted of RNA transcripts. During a first-round RT-PCR of the TCR CDR3, the HTBI primer set was used. TCRdb recomputed calls from the multiplex PCR reads with MiXCR, one row per CDR3 protein. The sample yields 600,000 to 750,000 distinct CDR3 sequences, roughly 17% seen once. Sample: blood. The source of these receptors is a man between 45 and 60 years old with Graves' hyperthyroidism.

For this clonotype: A much larger clone lies one base from this, so it may be a read error. The conserved final phenylalanine or tryptophan is absent from the CDR3, which likely points to a read error. The CDR3 reads CSARGIQLYEQYL. The CDR3 DNA sequence: TGCAGTGCTAGAGGGATTCAGCTCTACGAGCAGTACCTC. The gene calls are TRBV20-1 and TRBJ2-7; D is uncertain. The CDR3 contains 13 residues. Deletions cut 1 base from V and 3 bases from J, with 10 bases between. Germline-derived CDR1 and CDR2 are DFQATT and SNEGSKA (reference sequence).

Many counts were recorded for this clonotype. The rearrangement joins TRBV20-1 to TRBJ1-6; the match to TRBD1 covers 9 bases. The CDR3 runs to 15 residues. V lost 5 bases and J lost 8; bases outside the gene matches: 10. Germline V lookup: CDR1 DFQATT, CDR2 SNEGSKA (reference sequence). CDR3 loop: CSAWPRDREYSPLHF. The CDR3 coding sequence is TGCAGTGCTTGGCCCAGGGACAGGGAGTATTCACCCCTCCACTTT.

In its sample, this clonotype was seen many times. V is TRBV9 and J is TRBJ1-1, with a tentative D call TRBD1 (5 bases). Per germline, CDR1 SGDLS and CDR2 YYNGEE. This CDR3 is 14 amino acids long. Trimming removed 0 bases at V and 4 bases at J, with 10 bases between. The CDR3 coding sequence is TGTGCCAGCAGCGTAGAATCGGGACGCACTGAAGCTTTCTTT. This codes for CASSVESGRTEAFF. The entire variable domain, with the rest obtained from reference TRBV9 and TRBJ1-1, is as follows: DSGVTQTPKHLITATGQRVTLRCSPRSGDLSVYWYQQSLDQGLQFLIQYYNGEERAKGNILERFSAQQFPDLHSELNLSSLELGDSALYFCASSVESGRTEAFFGQGTRLTVV.

Many counts were recorded for this clonotype. Written as DNA, the CDR3 is TGTGCCAGCTCACCAGGTACCAGGGATGAGCAGTTCTTC. Its protein is CASSPGTRDEQFF. The chain is built from TRBV18 and TRBJ2-1, with D possibly being TRBD1 (5 bases). Deletions cut 2 bases from V and 8 bases from J, with 10 bases between. Germline values: CDR1 KGHSH, CDR2 LQKENI. This CDR3 contains 13 residues.

This clonotype appeared a few times. V and J are TRBV6-1 and TRBJ1-1; D perhaps matches TRBD1 (6 bases). The CDR3 is 15 amino acids. The ends were cut back, 2 bases at V and 0 bases at J, with 10 bases in the middle. Germline loops: CDR1 MNHNS, CDR2 SASEGT. The CDR3 nucleotides are TGTGCCAGCAGTGAATCGGAGGGGGTGAACACTGAAGCTTTCTTT. Translating it yields CASSESEGVNTEAFF.

There are many counts of this clonotype. V usage is TRBV12-3 or TRBV12-4 and J usage is TRBJ2-5; no clear D. The V gene lost 0 bases and the J gene lost 5 bases, with 7 bases spanning the gap. This CDR3 is 13 amino acids long. CDR3 nucleotide sequence: TGTGCCAGCAGTTTAGCGAAATGGGAGACCCAGTACTTC. As protein: CASSLAKWETQYF.

The rearrangement links TRBV28 to TRBJ2-3; 10 bases match TRBD2. The CDR3 totals 17 residues. The germline V gene encodes CDR1 MDHEN and CDR2 SYDVKM. The junction had 13 bases not matched to a gene; V was cut back by 7 bases and J by 3 bases. CDR3 DNA: TGTGCCAGCACTAGGTGGGATCCTAGCGGGAGAACAGATACGCAGTATTTT. Residues: CASTRWDPSGRTDTQYF.

As DNA, the CDR3 is TGTGCCAGCAATGGGGGATACTCCTACAATGAGCAGTTCTTC. Protein sequence: CASNGGYSYNEQFF. V gene TRBV25-1 combines with J gene TRBJ2-1, with D perhaps being TRBD1 or TRBD2 (5 bases each). Germline V gene data show CDR1 as MGHDK and CDR2 as SYGVNS. Trimming shortened V by 7 bases and J by 0 bases, and 10 bases separated the two germline ends. The CDR3 extends over 14 amino acids.

This clonotype was counted many times. The J gene is TRBJ2-1, the V gene TRBV13, with 8 nucleotides matching TRBD2. The CDR3 totals 14 residues. V trimming: 11 bases; J trimming: 5 bases; junction bases outside the gene matches: 11. CDR1 and CDR2 from the germline V gene are PRHDT and FYEKMQ (reference sequence). The CDR3 bases are TGTGCCTGGTCCCAGCGGGAGAGCGACAATGAGCAGTTCTTC. This encodes CAWSQRESDNEQFF.

This clonotype occurred a few times. The gene calls are TRBV2 and TRBJ2-7, with a weak D call TRBD1 (5 bases). Trimming took 3 bases from V and 5 from J, leaving 8 bases between them. This CDR3 spans 12 amino acids. Germline V gene sequence: CDR1 SNHLY, CDR2 FYNNEI. In DNA, the CDR3 is TGTGCCAGCAGTGAGGACACCGACGAGCAGTACTTC. Amino acids: CASSEDTDEQYF.

In its sample, this clonotype was seen many times. The chain has TRBV30 and TRBJ1-1; no definite D call. In germline, CDR1 is GTSNPN, CDR2 SVGIG (reference sequence). The CDR3 is 14 residues long. The V and J ends lost 5 bases and 4 bases respectively, with 17 bases between them. The CDR3 loop is CAWVNGASITEAFF. The CDR3 DNA reads TGTGCCTGGGTCAATGGCGCCAGTATCACTGAAGCTTTCTTT. Full variable domain (remainder filled in from reference TRBV30 and TRBJ1-1): SQTIHQWPATLVQPVGSPLSLECTVEGTSNPNLYWYRQAAGRGLQLLFYSVGIGQISSEVPQNLSASRPQDRQFILSSKKLLLSDSGFYLCAWVNGASITEAFFGQGTRLTVV.

Here the CDR3 reads CASSQMLGESQPQHF. CDR3 nucleotide sequence: TGCGCCAGCAGCCAAATGCTAGGGGAAAGCCAGCCCCAGCATTTT. This chain links TRBV4-1 with TRBJ1-5; D may be TRBD1 (5 bases). This CDR3 contains 15 residues. The germline V and J ends were trimmed by 2 bases and 7 bases, with 15 bases remaining between them. In germline, CDR1 is MGHRA, CDR2 YSYEKL.

This clonotype occurred many times. The chain combines TRBV5-1 with TRBJ2-1; TRBD2 aligns across 8 bases. Losses at the gene ends were 4 bases for V and 0 bases for J; bases not matched to a gene: 6. The CDR3 contains 16 residues. Germline lookup yields CDR1 SGHRS and CDR2 YFSETQ. CDR3 region: CASSPGSGNSYNEQFF. The CDR3 region has the DNA TGCGCCAGCAGCCCGGGTAGCGGGAACTCCTACAATGAGCAGTTCTTC.

This clonotype has only a few counts. This sequence joins TRBV25-1 and TRBJ2-5, with unresolved D. The germline gives CDR1 MGHDK, CDR2 SYGVNS. This CDR3 spans 14 amino acids. The germline V and J ends were trimmed by 1 base and 4 bases, with 10 bases remaining between them. CDR3 amino acids: CASSELKGRETQYF. In DNA, the CDR3 is TGTGCCAGCAGTGAATTGAAGGGTAGAGAGACCCAGTACTTC.

This clonotype was counted ten times or more. This chain links TRBV28 with TRBJ2-1; tentatively, D is TRBD1 (6 bases). Trimming took off 7 bases at V and 4 bases at J, with 17 bases between the two ends. CDR1 and CDR2 from the germline V gene are MDHEN and SYDVKM. The CDR3 covers 15 residues. The CDR3 nucleotides are TGTGCCAGCACCTCGGACAGCTGGGGTTACAATGAGCAGTTCTTC. Encoded protein: CASTSDSWGYNEQFF.